This entry is about one T cell receptor beta chain. The CDR3 loop spans 13 amino acids. With 2 bases removed from V and 6 bases from J, the gap between germline ends came to 10 bases. Per the authors' pipeline: The authors estimated nucleated cell counts from reference gene primer amplification. Clones were sequenced by immunoSEQ multiplex PCR, and TCRdb holds only the in-frame ones, with some missing. V and J calls and clone size are given by that table; D and trimming were obtained from the DNA. Of roughly 230,000 clones listed, 75% to 85% are singletons. This sample was included in a study of blood T cell repertoires in COVID-19. Whole-study context: Samples of COVID-19 (acute and convalescent) were obtained from the United States, Italy and Spain. T cells, B-cell-depleted T cells, or PBMCs supplied cDNA or gDNA.

Sample: peripheral blood. The sequence was collected from a human donor in a cohort sampled during active COVID-19. The chain carries TRBV12-3 or TRBV12-4 and TRBJ1-2; perhaps TRBD1 as D (5 bases). The CDR3 is CASSLQGGDGYTF. CDR3 in DNA: TGTGCCAGCAGTTTACAGGGAGGGGATGGCTACACCTTC.